The present T cell receptor beta chain was sequenced within a study of shared clonotypes between healthy human individuals. There are 13 residues in the CDR3. The germline V gene encodes CDR1 LNHDA and CDR2 SQIVND (reference sequence). With 4 bases removed from V and 6 bases from J, the gap between germline ends came to 12 bases. The protocol was immunoSEQ multiplex PCR, while the TCRdb copy is restricted to in-frame clones and leaves out a portion. The sample lists about 340,000 clones, around 79% occurring once. The TCR comes from a man aged 25 to 40 in good health. Sequenced material: memory CD4+ T cells sorted from blood. The sample's subset: CD45RA-negative fraction. This rearrangement joins TRBV19 to TRBJ1-1, with a tentative D call TRBD1 (5 bases). In DNA, the CDR3 is TGTGCCAGTAGTAGAACAGGCATCGCTGAAGCTTTCTTT. The encoded protein is CASSRTGIAEAFF.